One and the same sample provided the 6 T cell receptor beta chains below, sequenced in a study of human versus mouse CDR3 diversity and MHC coevolution. TCRdb's copy holds only in-frame clones and misses some; the assay was immunoSEQ multiplex PCR. Among tens of thousands of clones listed, around 92% were seen once. Sequencing used naive CD4+ T cells from blood. Subset reported: CD45RO-negative CD62L-positive naive CD4 T cells. The receptors were gathered from a person aged 25-75 years in good health.

V usage is TRBV11-2 and J usage is TRBJ1-1; weak D call: TRBD1 (5 bases). The CDR3 covers 13 residues. Per the germline V gene, CDR1 is SGHAT and CDR2 is FQNNGV. Trimming stripped 7 bases from V and 11 bases from J, with 20 bases between. CDR3 nucleotide sequence: TGTGCCAGCACCACAGCTGGGGGGGGACTGGCTTTCTTT. Its protein product is CASTTAGGGLAFF.

The rearrangement links TRBV19 to TRBJ1-2; D is ambiguous. V shed 5 bases and J shed 1 base, with 14 bases lying between them. CDR1 is LNHDA and CDR2 is SQIVND in the germline V gene (reference sequence). The CDR3 contains 15 residues. For the CDR3, the DNA is TGTGCCAGTAGTCCCCCGCGGAGCGGTAACTATGGCTACACCTTC. It codes for CASSPPRSGNYGYTF. The full variable domain, completed using reference TRBV19 and TRBJ1-2, is DGGITQSPKYLFRKEGQNVTLSCEQNLNHDAMYWYRQDPGQGLRLIYYSQIVNDFQKGDIAEGYSVSREKKESFPLTVTSAQKNPTAFYLCASSPPRSGNYGYTFGSGTRLTVV.

The chain joins TRBV4-1 to TRBJ2-5; no clear D gene. The end of the DNA is better explained by TRBJ2-7, so the J call may be wrong. Looked up from germline, CDR1 is MGHRA and CDR2 is YSYEKL. The CDR3 length is 12 residues. The CDR3 loop reads CASSQDGHEQYF. CDR3 nucleotides: TGCGCCAGCAGCCAAGATGGTCACGAGCAGTACTTC.

This clone showed up just once. This chain connects TRBV30 to TRBJ2-5; the match to TRBD2 covers 13 bases. The CDR3 contains 15 residues. V was pared by 0 bases and J by 6 bases, with 4 bases of the junction left unmatched. Per the germline V gene, CDR1 is GTSNPN and CDR2 is SVGIG (reference sequence). The CDR3 DNA reads as TGTGCCTGGAGTGTACTAGCGGGAGGGCCGAAGACCCAGTACTTC. Protein sequence: CAWSVLAGGPKTQYF.

The chain links TRBV5-6 to TRBJ2-1, with 9 bases identical to TRBD2. Germline CDR1 is SGHDT and CDR2 is YYEEEE. V dropped 4 bases and J dropped 0; count of bases not matched to a gene: 8. CDR3 length equals 17 residues. This CDR3 reads CASSPLGSGSSYNEQFF. CDR3 DNA sequence: TGTGCCAGCAGCCCTCTAGGTAGCGGGAGCTCCTACAATGAGCAGTTCTTC.

Notes on this clone: The identical CDR3 is also encoded by other nucleotide sequences in the sample. The chain recombines TRBV7-3 with TRBJ2-2; D unresolved. V shed 2 bases and J shed 3 bases, with 7 bases lying between them. The germline gives CDR1 SGHTA, CDR2 FQGTGA. CDR3 size: 14 residues. The DNA of the CDR3 is TGTGCCAGCAGCTTACGGCGGCACACCGGGGAGCTGTTTTTT. Residues: CASSLRRHTGELFF.